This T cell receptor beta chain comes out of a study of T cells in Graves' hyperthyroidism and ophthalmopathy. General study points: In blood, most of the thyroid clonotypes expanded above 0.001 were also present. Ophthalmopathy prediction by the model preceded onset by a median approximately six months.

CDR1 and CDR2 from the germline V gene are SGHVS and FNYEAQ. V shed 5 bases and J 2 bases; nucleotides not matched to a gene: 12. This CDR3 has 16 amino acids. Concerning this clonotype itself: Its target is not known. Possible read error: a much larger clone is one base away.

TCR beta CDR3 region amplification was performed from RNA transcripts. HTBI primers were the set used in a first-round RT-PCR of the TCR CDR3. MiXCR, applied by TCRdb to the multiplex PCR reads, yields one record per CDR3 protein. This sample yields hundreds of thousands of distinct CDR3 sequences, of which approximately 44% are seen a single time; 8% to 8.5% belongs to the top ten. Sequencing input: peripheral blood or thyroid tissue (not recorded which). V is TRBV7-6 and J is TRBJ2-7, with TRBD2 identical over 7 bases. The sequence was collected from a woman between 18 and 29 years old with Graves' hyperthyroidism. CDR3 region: CASSPDGLAATYEQYF. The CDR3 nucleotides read TGTGCCAGCAGCCCAGATGGGCTAGCGGCCACCTACGAGCAGTACTTC.